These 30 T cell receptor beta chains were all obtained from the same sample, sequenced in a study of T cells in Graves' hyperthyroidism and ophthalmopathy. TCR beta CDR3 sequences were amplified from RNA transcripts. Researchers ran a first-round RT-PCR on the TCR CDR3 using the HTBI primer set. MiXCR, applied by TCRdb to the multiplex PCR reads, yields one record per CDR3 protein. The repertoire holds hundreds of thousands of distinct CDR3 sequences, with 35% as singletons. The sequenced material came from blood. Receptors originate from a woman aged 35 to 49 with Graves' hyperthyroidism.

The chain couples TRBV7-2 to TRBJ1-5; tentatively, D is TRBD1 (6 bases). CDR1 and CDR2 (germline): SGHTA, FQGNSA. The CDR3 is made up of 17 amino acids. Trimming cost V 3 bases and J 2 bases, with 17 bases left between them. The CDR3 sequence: CASSLGAAGAGNQPQHF. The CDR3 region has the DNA TGTGCCAGCAGCTTGGGGGCGGCAGGGGCAGGCAATCAGCCCCAGCATTTT.

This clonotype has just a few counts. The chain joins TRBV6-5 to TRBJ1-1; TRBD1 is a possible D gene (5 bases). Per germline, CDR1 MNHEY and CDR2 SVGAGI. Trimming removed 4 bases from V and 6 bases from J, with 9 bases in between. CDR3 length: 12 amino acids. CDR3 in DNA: TGTGCCAGCAGTTTCAGGGTTTCTGAAGCTTTCTTT. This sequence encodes CASSFRVSEAFF.

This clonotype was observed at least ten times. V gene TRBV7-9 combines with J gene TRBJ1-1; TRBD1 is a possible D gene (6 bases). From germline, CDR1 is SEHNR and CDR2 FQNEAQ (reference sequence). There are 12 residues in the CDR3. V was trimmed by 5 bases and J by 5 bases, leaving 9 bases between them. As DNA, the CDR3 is TGTGCCAGCAGCAATACAGGGACTGAAGCTTTCTTT. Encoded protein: CASSNTGTEAFF.

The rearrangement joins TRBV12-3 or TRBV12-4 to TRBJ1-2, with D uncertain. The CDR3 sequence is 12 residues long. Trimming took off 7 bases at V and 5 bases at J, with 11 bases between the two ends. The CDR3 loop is CASTVVGYGYTF. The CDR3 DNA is TGTGCCAGCACTGTCGTCGGTTATGGCTACACCTTC.

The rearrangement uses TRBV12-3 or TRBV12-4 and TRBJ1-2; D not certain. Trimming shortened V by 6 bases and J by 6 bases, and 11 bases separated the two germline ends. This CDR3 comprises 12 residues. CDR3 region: CASSPGPDGYTF. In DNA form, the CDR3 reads TGTGCCAGCAGCCCAGGACCCGATGGCTACACCTTC.

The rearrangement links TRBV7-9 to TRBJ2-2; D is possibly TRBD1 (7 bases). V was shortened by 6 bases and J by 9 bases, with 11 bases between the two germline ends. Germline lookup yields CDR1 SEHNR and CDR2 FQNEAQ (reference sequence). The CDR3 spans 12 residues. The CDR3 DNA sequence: TGTGCCAGCAGTGGAGGGGGCAGGGAGCTGTTTTTT. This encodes CASSGGGRELFF.

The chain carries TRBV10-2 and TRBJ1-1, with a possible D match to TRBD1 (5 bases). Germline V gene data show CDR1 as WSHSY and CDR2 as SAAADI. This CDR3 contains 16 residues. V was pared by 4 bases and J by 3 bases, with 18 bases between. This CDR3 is CASSAGDPLGHTEAFF. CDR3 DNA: TGCGCCAGCAGTGCCGGGGACCCGCTGGGGCACACTGAAGCTTTCTTT.

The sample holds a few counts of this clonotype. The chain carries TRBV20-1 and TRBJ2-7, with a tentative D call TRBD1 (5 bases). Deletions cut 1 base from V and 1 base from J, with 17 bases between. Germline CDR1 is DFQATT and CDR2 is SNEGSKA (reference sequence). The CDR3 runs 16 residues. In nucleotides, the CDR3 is TGCAGTGCTAGAGGGGGCGGTCGGACGGTGTCCTACGAGCAGTACTTC. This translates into CSARGGGRTVSYEQYF.

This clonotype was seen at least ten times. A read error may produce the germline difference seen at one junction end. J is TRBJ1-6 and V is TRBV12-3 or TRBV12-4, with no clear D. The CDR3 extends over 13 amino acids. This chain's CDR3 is CASSLGRNSPLHF. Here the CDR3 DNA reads TGTGCCAGCAGCTTAGGACGAAATTCACCCCTCCACTTT.

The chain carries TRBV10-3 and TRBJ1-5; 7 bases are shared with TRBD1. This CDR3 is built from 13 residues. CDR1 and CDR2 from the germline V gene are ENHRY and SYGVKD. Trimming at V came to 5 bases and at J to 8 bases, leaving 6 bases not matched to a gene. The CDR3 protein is CAISRTGEEPQHF. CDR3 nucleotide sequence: TGTGCCATCAGTCGGACAGGAGAGGAGCCCCAGCATTTT.

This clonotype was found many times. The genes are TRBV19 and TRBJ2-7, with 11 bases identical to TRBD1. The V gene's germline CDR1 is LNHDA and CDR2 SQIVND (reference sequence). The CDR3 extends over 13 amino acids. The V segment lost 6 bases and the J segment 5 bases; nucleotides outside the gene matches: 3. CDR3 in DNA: TGTGCCAGTAGGGGACAGGGGGGCAACGAGCAGTACTTC. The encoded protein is CASRGQGGNEQYF. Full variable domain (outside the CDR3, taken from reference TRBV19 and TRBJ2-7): DGGITQSPKYLFRKEGQNVTLSCEQNLNHDAMYWYRQDPGQGLRLIYYSQIVNDFQKGDIAEGYSVSREKKESFPLTVTSAQKNPTAFYLCASRGQGGNEQYFGPGTRLTVT.

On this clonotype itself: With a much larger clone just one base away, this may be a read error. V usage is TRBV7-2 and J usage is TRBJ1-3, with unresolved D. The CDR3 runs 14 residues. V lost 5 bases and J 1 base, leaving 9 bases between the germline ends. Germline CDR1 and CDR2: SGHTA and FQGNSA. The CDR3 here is CASSQSASGNTIYF. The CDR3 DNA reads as TGTGCCAGCAGCCAATCCGCGTCTGGAAACACCATATATTTT.

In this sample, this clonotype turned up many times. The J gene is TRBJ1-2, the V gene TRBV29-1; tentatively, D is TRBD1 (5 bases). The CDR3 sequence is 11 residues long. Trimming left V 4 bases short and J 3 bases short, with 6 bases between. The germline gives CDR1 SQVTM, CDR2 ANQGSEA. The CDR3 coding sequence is TGCAGCGTTGGCAGGGACTATGGCTACACCTTC. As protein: CSVGRDYGYTF.

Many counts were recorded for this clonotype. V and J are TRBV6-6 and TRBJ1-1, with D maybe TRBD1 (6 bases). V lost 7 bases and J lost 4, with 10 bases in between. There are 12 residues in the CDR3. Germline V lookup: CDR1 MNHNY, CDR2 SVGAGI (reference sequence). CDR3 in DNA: TGTGCCAGCATGGGAGGGGGCACTGAAGCTTTCTTT. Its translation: CASMGGGTEAFF.

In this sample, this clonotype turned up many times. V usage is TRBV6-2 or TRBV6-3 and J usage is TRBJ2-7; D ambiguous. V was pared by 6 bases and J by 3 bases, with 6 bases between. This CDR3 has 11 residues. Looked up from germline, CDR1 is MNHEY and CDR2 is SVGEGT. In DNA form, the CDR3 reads TGTGCCAGCAGGCTAAACTACGAGCAGTACTTC. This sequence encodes CASRLNYEQYF.

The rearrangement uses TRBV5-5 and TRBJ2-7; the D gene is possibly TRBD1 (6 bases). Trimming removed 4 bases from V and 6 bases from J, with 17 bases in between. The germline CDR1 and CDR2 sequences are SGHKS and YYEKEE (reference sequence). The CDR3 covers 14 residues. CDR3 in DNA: TGTGCCAGCAGCGGAACAGGGTACTCGCCCGAGCAGTACTTC. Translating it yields CASSGTGYSPEQYF.

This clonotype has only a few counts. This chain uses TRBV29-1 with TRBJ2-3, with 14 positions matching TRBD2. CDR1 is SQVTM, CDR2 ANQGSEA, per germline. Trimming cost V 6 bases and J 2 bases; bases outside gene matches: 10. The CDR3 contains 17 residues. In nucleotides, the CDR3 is TGCAGCGTCACGTACGCGGGACTAGCGGGAGCCACAGATACGCAGTATTTT. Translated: CSVTYAGLAGATDTQYF.

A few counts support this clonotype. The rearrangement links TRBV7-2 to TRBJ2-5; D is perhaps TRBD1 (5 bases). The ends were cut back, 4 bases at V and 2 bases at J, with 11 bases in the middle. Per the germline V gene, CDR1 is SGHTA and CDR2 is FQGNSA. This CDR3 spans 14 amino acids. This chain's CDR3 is CASSSGNIQETQYF. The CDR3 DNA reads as TGTGCCAGCAGCTCAGGGAACATTCAAGAGACCCAGTACTTC. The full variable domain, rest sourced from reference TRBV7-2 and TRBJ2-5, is GAGVSQSPSNKVTEKGKDVELRCDPISGHTALYWYRQSLGQGLEFLIYFQGNSAPDKSGLPSDRFSAERTGGSVSTLTIQRTQQEDSAVYLCASSSGNIQETQYFGPGTRLLVL.

CDR3 region: CASSSGTNGETQYF. DNA of the CDR3: TGTGCCAGCTCATCCGGGACAAACGGGGAGACCCAGTACTTC. The chain uses TRBV7-6 and TRBJ2-5, with D possibly matching TRBD1 (6 bases). The CDR3 length is 14 residues. Germline V gene sequence: CDR1 SGHVS, CDR2 FNYEAQ. V was trimmed by 8 bases and J by 5 bases, leaving 18 bases between them.

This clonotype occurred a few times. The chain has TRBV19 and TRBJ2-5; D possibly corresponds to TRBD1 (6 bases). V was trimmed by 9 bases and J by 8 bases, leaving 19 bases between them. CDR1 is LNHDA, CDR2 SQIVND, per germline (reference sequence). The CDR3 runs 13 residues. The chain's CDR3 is CASSQGTRPTQYF. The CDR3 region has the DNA TGTGCCAGCAGCCAAGGGACACGGCCCACCCAGTACTTC. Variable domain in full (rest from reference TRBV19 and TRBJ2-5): DGGITQSPKYLFRKEGQNVTLSCEQNLNHDAMYWYRQDPGQGLRLIYYSQIVNDFQKGDIAEGYSVSREKKESFPLTVTSAQKNPTAFYLCASSQGTRPTQYFGPGTRLLVL.

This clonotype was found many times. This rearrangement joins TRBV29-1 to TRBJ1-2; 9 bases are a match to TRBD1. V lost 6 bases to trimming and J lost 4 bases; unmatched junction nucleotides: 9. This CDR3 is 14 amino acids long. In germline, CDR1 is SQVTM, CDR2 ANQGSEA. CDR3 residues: CSVGGAGQGYGYTF. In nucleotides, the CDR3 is TGCAGCGTGGGGGGGGCGGGACAGGGCTATGGCTACACCTTC.

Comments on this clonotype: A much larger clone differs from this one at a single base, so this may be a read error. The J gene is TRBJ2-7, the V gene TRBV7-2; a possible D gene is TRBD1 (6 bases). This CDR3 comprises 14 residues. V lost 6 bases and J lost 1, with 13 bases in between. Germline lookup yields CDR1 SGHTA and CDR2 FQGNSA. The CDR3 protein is CASRAQGQSYEQYF. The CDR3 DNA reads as TGTGCCAGCAGGGCACAGGGCCAGTCCTACGAGCAGTACTTC.

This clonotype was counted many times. CDR3 protein: CAISGGSNYGYTF. CDR3 coding DNA: TGTGCCATCAGTGGCGGCTCTAACTATGGCTACACCTTC. The chain combines TRBV10-3 with TRBJ1-2; D gene uncertain. The V and J ends lost 4 bases and 0 bases respectively, with 6 bases between them. The CDR3 extends over 13 amino acids. Germline V gives CDR1 ENHRY, CDR2 SYGVKD.

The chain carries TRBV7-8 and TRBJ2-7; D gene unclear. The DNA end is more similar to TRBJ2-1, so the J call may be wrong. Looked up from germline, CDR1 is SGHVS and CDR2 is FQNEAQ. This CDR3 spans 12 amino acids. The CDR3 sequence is CASSAPGREQFF. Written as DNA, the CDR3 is TGTGCCAGCAGCGCACCGGGTCGGGAGCAGTTCTTC.

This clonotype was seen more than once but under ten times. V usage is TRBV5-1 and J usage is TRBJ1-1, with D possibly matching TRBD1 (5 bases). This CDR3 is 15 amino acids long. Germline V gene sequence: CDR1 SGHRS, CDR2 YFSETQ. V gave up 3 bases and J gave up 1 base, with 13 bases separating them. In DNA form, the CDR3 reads TGCGCCAGCAGCTCCGGGCCAGGGCCGAACACTGAAGCTTTCTTT. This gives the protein CASSSGPGPNTEAFF.

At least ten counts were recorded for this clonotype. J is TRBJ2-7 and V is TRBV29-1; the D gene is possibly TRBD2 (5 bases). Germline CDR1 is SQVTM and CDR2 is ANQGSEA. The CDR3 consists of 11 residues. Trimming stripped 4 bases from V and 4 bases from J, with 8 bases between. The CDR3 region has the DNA TGCAGCGTTGCACGGGGTTACGAGCAGTACTTC. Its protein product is CSVARGYEQYF.

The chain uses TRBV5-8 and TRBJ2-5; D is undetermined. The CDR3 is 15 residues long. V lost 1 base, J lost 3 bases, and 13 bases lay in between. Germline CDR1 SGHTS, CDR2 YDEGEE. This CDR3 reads CASSLLVGTEETQYF. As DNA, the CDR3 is TGTGCCAGCAGCTTGCTAGTGGGAACGGAAGAGACCCAGTACTTC.

The CDR3 DNA reads as TGTGCCAGCAGCTTAAGTTACGGAGCGGGGCAAGAGACCCAGTACTTC. Amino acid sequence: CASSLSYGAGQETQYF. The chain joins TRBV11-2 to TRBJ2-5; 7 bases are a match to TRBD2. J lost 2 bases, V lost 2 bases, and 8 bases had no gene match. The germline gives CDR1 SGHAT, CDR2 FQNNGV. CDR3 size: 16 residues.

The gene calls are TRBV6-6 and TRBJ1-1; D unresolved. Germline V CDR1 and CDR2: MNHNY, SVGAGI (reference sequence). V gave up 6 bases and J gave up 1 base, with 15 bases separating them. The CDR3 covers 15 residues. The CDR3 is CASSSYLWKNTEAFF. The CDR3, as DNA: TGTGCCAGCAGCTCCTACTTGTGGAAGAACACTGAAGCTTTCTTT.

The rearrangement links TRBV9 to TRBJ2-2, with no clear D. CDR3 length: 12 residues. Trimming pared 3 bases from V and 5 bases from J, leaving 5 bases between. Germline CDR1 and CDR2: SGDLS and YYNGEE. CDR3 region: CASSALTGELFF. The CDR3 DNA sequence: TGTGCCAGCAGCGCTTTAACCGGGGAGCTGTTTTTT. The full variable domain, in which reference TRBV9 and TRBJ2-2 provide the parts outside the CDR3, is DSGVTQTPKHLITATGQRVTLRCSPRSGDLSVYWYQQSLDQGLQFLIQYYNGEERAKGNILERFSAQQFPDLHSELNLSSLELGDSALYFCASSALTGELFFGEGSRLTVL.